This T cell receptor (beta chain) was observed in a study of spatial heterogeneity in lung cancer (dated by TCRdb to about 2019). Regarding the research as a whole: Beta-chain transcripts were consistently detected in greater numbers than alpha-chain transcripts, which likely reflects a higher abundance of beta-chain transcripts. At surgery, both alpha and beta chains were TCR-sequenced in about 200 tumor regions, over 61 matched nontumor lung samples and 56 PBMC samples. In the raw uncorrected reads, each unique combination of TCR and UMI appeared on average more than ten times. The study quantitatively compared TCR alpha and beta repertoires across multiple tumor regions, matched nontumor lung and blood in non-small cell lung cancer. TCR repertoire features were related to nonsynonymous mutation counts determined by whole-exome sequencing of tumor tissue.

As to this clonotype: Its antigen specificity is not known. No base-level quality is on record; no much larger clone is a single base apart.

Libraries were made using 5' RACE. The listed sequencing device is NextSeq 500. To allow correction of PCR and sequencing errors, the TCR library protocol tagged every TCR cDNA molecule with a unique molecular identifier. The authors processed their data as follows. TCR identification, UMI-based error correction and CDR3 extraction were all carried out with Decombinator tools. Expanded TCRs were defined as those above a frequency of 2 per 1,000, corresponding to the top 1% of the tumor frequency distribution. Renyi diversity was calculated using the R vegan package after each repertoire was subsampled 100 times to 5,000 TCRs. CDR3 similarity networks were constructed using string-kernel similarity of amino acid triplets, with links drawn between CDR3s whose pairwise similarity was above 0.82. The public reads were reanalyzed by TCRdb: fastp trimming at Q25, MiXCR alignment, in-frame beta chains only. Identical CDR3 protein sequences are pooled into one entry, listed with their most common genes and DNA. TCRdb's processing, not the study's, gives the V and J calls here. The sample data list roughly 75,000 distinct CDR3 sequences, and roughly 13% of these were observed just once. More than 5.5% of the sample lies in the top ten.

The full study reports these points: Confirming at a functional level the hypothesis that regional TCRs recognize regional mutations was considered to require additional single-cell paired TCR alpha and beta sequencing. Ubiquitous expanded tumor TCRs were found in blood more often at tumor resection than at routine follow-up.

The CDR3 contains 15 residues, cysteine and phenylalanine counted. Left in the record is the CDR3 DNA by itself, 45 bases read in frame from the first base. CDR1 is given as SGHVS and CDR2 as FNYEAQ, both from the germline V gene. V is pared back by 1 base and J by 7 bases, with 14 bases lying between the germline termini. The meaning of the sample's time point label: sample taken at primary tumor resection. TCR sequencing used whole RNA extracted from tumor and nontumor lung tissue, or from cryopreserved PBMC samples, without cell sorting. Donors were around 69 patients with early-stage, untreated non-small cell lung cancer from the lung TRACERx cohort. Patients were selected for TCR sequencing only if sufficient RNA was available from at least two tumor regions.

This sequence uses TRBV7-6 and TRBJ1-5; TRBD1 is possibly the D segment (5 matching bases). The clonotype originates from a male donor with early-stage non-small cell lung cancer. The source material was PBMCs, sampled at surgery. The CDR3 amino acid sequence is: CASSLVEGGAQPQHF. The nucleotide sequence is TGTGCCAGCAGCTTAGTTGAGGGAGGGGCCCAGCCCCAGCATTTT.